This T cell receptor beta chain was sequenced for a study of shared clonotypes between healthy human individuals. Study-level findings and limits: An effect of sequencing depth on clonotype sharing among donors was expected.

A word on this clone: Its cognate antigen is unknown.

V was trimmed by 7 bases and J by 4 bases, leaving 20 bases between them. CDR3 size: 16 residues. CDR1 and CDR2 (germline): SEHNR, FQNEAQ (reference sequence). Produced via immunoSEQ multiplex PCR; TCRdb's table is partial and in-frame only. The sample records 2 million to 3 million clones, approximately 93% being singletons. The source material was naive CD4+ T cells from PBMCs. Subset defined: CD45RA+ positively selected. V is TRBV7-9 and J is TRBJ2-1; D possibly corresponds to TRBD2 (6 bases). This sequence originates from a man between 18 and 29 years old in good health. Some clones in this sample may be carry-over from other donors' samples. The CDR3 here is CASTQTRAGTYNEQFF. The CDR3 nucleotides read TGTGCCAGCACCCAAACGCGGGCGGGAACATACAATGAGCAGTTCTTC.